This TCR beta chain originates from a study of memory CD4+ T cells and cytomegalovirus serostatus. Study findings and constraints: About 40% of the 164 known CMV-associated TCRbeta sequences appeared in CD4+ memory.

The germline gives CDR1 DFQATT, CDR2 SNEGSKA (reference sequence). Trimming left V 3 bases short and J 4 bases short, with 6 bases between. The CDR3 is 11 residues long. The sort gate was single viable CD3+CD4+CD8-CD45RO+ cells for memory CD4+ T cells. Total CD4+ T cells were enriched by CD4 positive selection. The authors' processing: Out-of-frame sequences were removed, leaving a few million distinct TCRbeta sequences. Profiling relied on immunoSEQ multiplex PCR, and the TCRdb table lists in-frame clones only, not all of them. For V, J and clone size, that table is used; D and trimming come from the DNA. The sample includes 52,000 or so clones, about 80% of them seen just once. Of note for this clone: Its target is not known.

This TCR derives from an adult in good health and CMV-seronegative. This chain uses TRBV20-1 with TRBJ2-5; no clear D. Sequencing was performed on memory CD4+ T cells from blood. CDR3 coding DNA: TGCAGTGCTAGTTTCGCAGAGACCCAGTACTTC. It encodes CSASFAETQYF.